Below, 13 T cell receptor beta chains from the same sample are listed, as sequenced in a study of blood T cell repertoires in COVID-19. Produced via immunoSEQ multiplex PCR; TCRdb's table is partial and in-frame only. The repertoire holds just over 250,000 clones, with about 85% as singletons. What was sequenced was peripheral blood. These receptors were collected from a man in his sixties who had recovered from COVID-19.

Written as DNA, the CDR3 is TGTGCCAGCTCACGCATGTCGACTGTCACTACAGGTTCCAATCAGCCCCAGCATTTT. Residues: CASSRMSTVTTGSNQPQHF. The chain combines TRBV18 with TRBJ1-5; TRBD1 might be the D (5 bases). V lost 4 bases to trimming and J lost 3 bases, with 25 bases between them. This CDR3 contains 19 residues. CDR1 is KGHSH and CDR2 is LQKENI in the germline V gene. Using reference TRBV18 and TRBJ1-5 for the parts outside the CDR3, the full variable domain is NAGVMQNPRHLVRRRGQEARLRCSPMKGHSHVYWYRQLPEEGLKFMVYLQKENIIDESGMPKERFSAEFPKEGPSILRIQQVVRGDSAAYFCASSRMSTVTTGSNQPQHFGDGTRLSIL.

This chain uses TRBV6-5 with TRBJ1-3; 8 bases map to TRBD1. CDR3 length: 13 residues. Germline CDR1 MNHEY, CDR2 SVGAGI. V shed 9 bases, J shed 3 bases, and the junction held 4 bases outside the gene matches. For the CDR3, the DNA is TGTGCCAGTATAACAGGGGGTGGAAACACCATATATTTT. It yields the protein CASITGGGNTIYF.

This chain uses TRBV2 with TRBJ1-4, with TRBD1 matching 8 bases. The CDR3 totals 13 residues. Germline V CDR1 and CDR2: SNHLY, FYNNEI. The J segment lost 7 bases and the V segment lost 7 bases, leaving 5 bases of the junction unmatched. This chain's CDR3 is CASNGQGIEKLFF. The CDR3 nucleotides read TGTGCCAGCAATGGACAGGGTATTGAAAAACTGTTTTTT.

The chain carries TRBV2 and TRBJ2-7; 8 nucleotides line up with TRBD1. The length of the CDR3 is 11 residues. The J segment lost 6 bases and the V segment lost 6 bases, leaving 1 base of the junction unmatched. Germline CDR1 and CDR2: SNHLY and FYNNEI. In nucleotides, the CDR3 is TGTGCCAGCAGGGGACAGGTCGAGCAGTACTTC. This gives the protein CASRGQVEQYF.

This clone was counted a few times. This sequence joins TRBV4-2 and TRBJ2-5; 9 bases fit TRBD2. The CDR3 totals 19 residues. V shed 0 bases and J 7 bases; nucleotides not matched to a gene: 18. Germline values: CDR1 LGHNA, CDR2 YNFKEQ. The CDR3 sequence: CASSQDPPLTSGWGGTQYF. The DNA of the CDR3 is TGTGCCAGCAGCCAAGACCCCCCCTTGACTAGCGGCTGGGGTGGGACCCAGTACTTC.

This clone came up a few times. DNA for the CDR3: TGTGCCAGCAGCTTAACTGGTCGGTCGACCCAGTACTTC. Encoded protein: CASSLTGRSTQYF. The rearrangement joins TRBV7-9 to TRBJ2-5; D not resolved. Germline V gene data show CDR1 as SEHNR and CDR2 as FQNEAQ (reference sequence). This CDR3 is built from 13 residues. V was trimmed by 2 bases and J by 7 bases, leaving 11 bases between them.

This clone was observed once. V usage is TRBV5-1 and J usage is TRBJ1-6, with unresolved D. Per the germline V gene, CDR1 is SGHRS and CDR2 is YFSETQ. V was clipped by 2 bases and J by 6 bases, with 9 bases between them. CDR3 length: 14 amino acids. This CDR3 reads CASSFEGTNSPLHF. For the CDR3, the DNA is TGCGCCAGCAGCTTCGAGGGAACTAATTCACCCCTCCACTTT.

J is TRBJ1-1 and V is TRBV6-5; D may be TRBD1 (5 bases). Germline assignment: CDR1 MNHEY and CDR2 SVGAGI. The length of the CDR3 is 16 residues. The V end was cut by 2 bases, the J end by 4 bases, with 17 bases between. The CDR3 sequence: CASSYKTVAMSTEAFF. CDR3 nucleotide sequence: TGTGCCAGCAGTTACAAGACAGTCGCTATGAGCACTGAAGCTTTCTTT.

The rearrangement uses TRBV7-2 and TRBJ2-7, with 9 bases aligning to TRBD1. CDR3 length equals 14 residues. Germline V gene lookup returns CDR1 SGHTA and CDR2 FQGNSA. J was trimmed by 4 bases and V by 4 bases; bases with no gene match: 5. CDR3 bases: TGTGCCAGCAGCTCGGGACAGGGAAGGTACGAGCAGTACTTC. Translating gives CASSSGQGRYEQYF.

The J gene is TRBJ2-5, the V gene TRBV19; a possible D gene is TRBD1 (8 bases). Per the germline V gene, CDR1 is LNHDA and CDR2 is SQIVND (reference sequence). With 5 bases removed from V and 5 bases from J, the gap between germline ends came to 27 bases. The CDR3 is made up of 18 amino acids. This CDR3 is CASSSLPPTGEGGETQYF. CDR3 DNA sequence: TGTGCCAGTAGTTCCCTACCGCCGACAGGGGAGGGGGGGGAGACCCAGTACTTC.

V gene TRBV5-6 combines with J gene TRBJ2-7, with TRBD1 identical over 8 bases. J lost 4 bases, V lost 3 bases, and 9 bases had no gene match. Germline V gene lookup returns CDR1 SGHDT and CDR2 YYEEEE. The CDR3 runs to 15 residues. The DNA of the CDR3 is TGTGCCAGCAGCTCCTGGACCGGACAGGGATACGAGCAGTACTTC. This codes for CASSSWTGQGYEQYF.

V gene TRBV4-1 combines with J gene TRBJ1-6; a possible D gene is TRBD1 (5 bases). Germline-derived CDR1 and CDR2 are MGHRA and YSYEKL. This CDR3 is built from 17 residues. V was pared by 2 bases and J by 4 bases, with 15 bases between. The CDR3: CASSQPRGLGYNSPLHF. CDR3 DNA sequence: TGCGCCAGCAGCCAACCCCGGGGGTTGGGTTATAATTCACCCCTCCACTTT.

This chain joins TRBV18 and TRBJ1-1; D gene uncertain. V lost 6 bases, J lost 1 base, and 9 bases lay in between. CDR3 length: 13 amino acids. Germline values: CDR1 KGHSH, CDR2 LQKENI. In DNA, the CDR3 is TGTGCCAGCTCTCAAACCGGGAACACTGAAGCTTTCTTT. It codes for CASSQTGNTEAFF.